One sample yielded the 17 T cell receptor beta chains listed below, sequenced in a study of Ad26.COV2.S vaccination and SARS-CoV-2 variants listed by TCRdb under 2021. Reading the label with the study, this specimen's treatment or condition is: about 20 received Ad26.COV2.S at low or high dose, single or two shots; about 5 received placebo; per-sample allocation not given. Repertoires of vaccine and placebo recipients were sequenced from samples collected on day 63 after the first injection. Libraries were constructed by the immunoSEQ multiplex PCR assay. TCRdb obtained this table from immuneACCESS and retained in-frame rearrangements with V and J assigned. These tables miss some clones; where compared with another copy, unresolved V genes account for less than half of the shortfall, and the remainder is unexplained. This sample holds some 460,000 clones; about 89% were observed only once. 1.7% of the sample goes to the ten largest clones.

Sequences were derived from peripheral blood, sampled in a trial of Ad26.COV2.S vaccine versus placebo. These receptors came from a person between 18 and 65 years old who received the Ad26.COV2.S COVID-19 vaccine or a placebo.

This clone has a handful of counts. The rearrangement joins TRBV28 to TRBJ2-7; TRBD2 matches 7 bases. The CDR3 sequence is 14 residues long. CDR1 and CDR2 (germline): MDHEN, SYDVKM. V shed 3 bases, J shed 3 bases, and the junction held 5 bases outside the gene matches. DNA for the CDR3: TGTGCCAGCAGTTTGAGGCTAGCGGACTACGAGCAGTACTTC. It translates to CASSLRLADYEQYF.

The chain employs TRBV14 and TRBJ1-1, with no clear D. There are 12 residues in the CDR3. In germline, CDR1 is SGHDN, CDR2 FVKESK. V lost 4 bases and J lost 3, with 6 bases in between. CDR3 in DNA: TGTGCCAGCAGCCGAGCCTACACTGAAGCTTTCTTT. It specifies CASSRAYTEAFF. Variable domain in full (rest from reference TRBV14 and TRBJ1-1): EAGVTQFPSHSVIEKGQTVTLRCDPISGHDNLYWYRRVMGKEIKFLLHFVKESKQDESGMPNNRFLAERTGGTYSTLKVQPAELEDSGVYFCASSRAYTEAFFGQGTRLTVV.

The chain links TRBV27 to TRBJ1-1; tentatively, D is TRBD1 (5 bases). Trimming stripped 1 base from V and 2 bases from J, with 11 bases between. This CDR3 has 15 residues. The germline V gene has CDR1 MNHEY and CDR2 SMNVEV (reference sequence). CDR3 residues: CASSLLGVANTEAFF. CDR3 bases: TGTGCCAGCAGTTTATTGGGGGTTGCTAACACTGAAGCTTTCTTT.

The V and J genes are TRBV20-1 and TRBJ2-1, with 9 nucleotides matching TRBD1. The length of the CDR3 is 11 residues. Germline V lookup: CDR1 DFQATT, CDR2 SNEGSKA (reference sequence). In nucleotides, the CDR3 is TGCAGGACCGGACAGGGGAATGAGCAGTTCTTC. This codes for CRTGQGNEQFF.

This chain joins TRBV27 and TRBJ1-1; D perhaps matches TRBD1 (5 bases). Germline values: CDR1 MNHEY, CDR2 SMNVEV (reference sequence). The V gene lost 6 bases and the J gene lost 2 bases, with 10 bases spanning the gap. The CDR3 is 13 amino acids. Here the CDR3 DNA reads TGTGCCAGCAGGCCCCAGGGCAACACTGAAGCTTTCTTT. It codes for CASRPQGNTEAFF.

The chain is built from TRBV6-2 or TRBV6-3 and TRBJ1-1; a weak D match, TRBD1 (5 bases). This CDR3 comprises 15 residues. The ends were cut back, 3 bases at V and 1 base at J, with 12 bases in the middle. Germline V gene sequence: CDR1 MNHEY, CDR2 SVGEGT. In nucleotides, the CDR3 is TGTGCCAGCAGTTATTACCGACAGACGAACACTGAAGCTTTCTTT. This translates into CASSYYRQTNTEAFF.

This clone appeared a single time. This sequence joins TRBV24-1 and TRBJ2-5, with a possible D match to TRBD1 (5 bases). The CDR3 extends over 14 amino acids. Trimming cost V 7 bases and J 3 bases, with 14 bases left between them. Per the germline V gene, CDR1 is KGHDR and CDR2 is SFDVKD. The CDR3 reads CATRGHRSEETQYF. As DNA, the CDR3 is TGTGCCACCAGGGGGCACCGCTCAGAAGAGACCCAGTACTTC.

A few counts support this clone. The chain recombines TRBV30 with TRBJ1-6, with D unresolved. CDR3 size: 15 residues. The germline CDR1 and CDR2 sequences are GTSNPN and SVGIG (reference sequence). The ends were cut back, 5 bases at V and 4 bases at J, with 15 bases in the middle. The CDR3 DNA is TGTGCCTGGGGACTCATGGGAGCATATAATTCACCCCTCCACTTT. It is translated as CAWGLMGAYNSPLHF.

The CDR3 nucleotides read TGTGCCAGCAGCTTAGGACTAGCGGGAGTTTACGAGCAGTACTTC. This sequence encodes CASSLGLAGVYEQYF. The chain uses TRBV7-2 and TRBJ2-7, with 12 nucleotides matching TRBD2. V lost 1 base, J lost 4 bases, and 2 bases stayed unmatched. The germline V gene has CDR1 SGHTA and CDR2 FQGNSA. This CDR3 comprises 15 residues. The variable domain in full, with the rest retrieved from reference TRBV7-2 and TRBJ2-7, is GAGVSQSPSNKVTEKGKDVELRCDPISGHTALYWYRQSLGQGLEFLIYFQGNSAPDKSGLPSDRFSAERTGGSVSTLTIQRTQQEDSAVYLCASSLGLAGVYEQYFGPGTRLTVT.

The gene calls are TRBV7-3 and TRBJ2-2, with 11 bases identical to TRBD1. This CDR3 contains 18 residues. Trimming took 0 bases from V and 7 from J; bases not matched to a gene: 10. CDR1 and CDR2 from the germline V gene are SGHTA and FQGTGA. The CDR3, as DNA: TGTGCCAGCAGCTTAACGTTAGATGGACAGGGGGCCGGCGGGGAGCTGTTTTTT. Translated: CASSLTLDGQGAGGELFF.

V usage is TRBV4-2 and J usage is TRBJ2-3; 10 nucleotides agree with TRBD1. V shed 4 bases, J shed 2 bases, and the junction held 12 bases outside the gene matches. Germline V gene sequence: CDR1 LGHNA, CDR2 YNFKEQ. This CDR3 is 18 amino acids long. The CDR3: CASSLSPRGQGFTDTQYF. The CDR3 DNA follows: TGTGCCAGCAGCCTTTCACCACGGGGACAGGGGTTCACAGATACGCAGTATTTT.

The rearrangement uses TRBV29-1 and TRBJ1-1, with 8 nucleotides matching TRBD1. J was trimmed by 8 bases and V by 6 bases; bases with no gene match: 5. The CDR3 totals 11 residues. CDR1 SQVTM and CDR2 ANQGSEA come from the germline V gene. The CDR3 DNA follows: TGCAGCGTAATTTACAGGGGGGAAGCTTTCTTT. This gives the protein CSVIYRGEAFF.

The chain combines TRBV5-1 with TRBJ2-1; D ambiguous. V lost 4 bases to trimming and J lost 0 bases, with 11 bases between them. The CDR3 extends over 15 amino acids. Germline V lookup: CDR1 SGHRS, CDR2 YFSETQ. The CDR3 here is CASSLDEISYNEQFF. The CDR3 coding sequence is TGCGCCAGCAGCCTGGACGAGATCTCCTACAATGAGCAGTTCTTC. Full variable domain (rest looked up from reference TRBV5-1 and TRBJ2-1): KAGVTQTPRYLIKTRGQQVTLSCSPISGHRSVSWYQQTPGQGLQFLFEYFSETQRNKGNFPGRFSGRQFSNSRSEMNVSTLELGDSALYLCASSLDEISYNEQFFGPGTRLTVL.

This sequence joins TRBV6-2 or TRBV6-3 and TRBJ2-7; D may be TRBD2 (5 bases). The CDR3 covers 15 residues. Trimming shortened V by 6 bases and J by 5 bases, and 20 bases separated the two germline ends. CDR1 and CDR2 (germline): MNHEY, SVGEGT. For the CDR3, the DNA is TGTGCCAGCAGCCTGGTTGGGCTTGAGGGTGACGAGCAGTACTTC. Its protein is CASSLVGLEGDEQYF.

This chain links TRBV19 with TRBJ1-3; unclear D gene. This CDR3 comprises 18 residues. Germline lookup yields CDR1 LNHDA and CDR2 SQIVND (reference sequence). The ends were cut back, 7 bases at V and 6 bases at J, with 28 bases in the middle. The CDR3 here is CASIGWFAAGLSSNTIYF. CDR3 nucleotide sequence: TGTGCCAGTATTGGTTGGTTTGCGGCAGGACTATCGTCAAACACCATATATTTT.

This clone was counted only a few times. V is TRBV7-9 and J is TRBJ2-7; D may be TRBD1 (6 bases). V gave up 6 bases and J gave up 4 bases, with 7 bases separating them. Germline V lookup: CDR1 SEHNR, CDR2 FQNEAQ (reference sequence). The CDR3 is 11 amino acids. CDR3 sequence: CASRTGYEQYF. CDR3 nucleotide sequence: TGTGCCAGCAGAACAGGGTACGAGCAGTACTTC. Variable domain in full (rest from reference TRBV7-9 and TRBJ2-7): DTGVSQNPRHKITKRGQNVTFRCDPISEHNRLYWYRQTLGQGPEFLTYFQNEAQLEKSRLLSDRFSAERPKGSFSTLEIQRTEQGDSAMYLCASRTGYEQYFGPGTRLTVT.

This chain links TRBV7-2 with TRBJ2-7, with D maybe TRBD1 (5 bases). Germline CDR1 SGHTA, CDR2 FQGNSA. With 1 base removed from V and 1 base from J, the gap between germline ends came to 8 bases. This CDR3 has 14 amino acids. For the CDR3, the DNA is TGTGCCAGCAGCTTAGATACAGGATCCTACGAGCAGTACTTC. Protein product: CASSLDTGSYEQYF.